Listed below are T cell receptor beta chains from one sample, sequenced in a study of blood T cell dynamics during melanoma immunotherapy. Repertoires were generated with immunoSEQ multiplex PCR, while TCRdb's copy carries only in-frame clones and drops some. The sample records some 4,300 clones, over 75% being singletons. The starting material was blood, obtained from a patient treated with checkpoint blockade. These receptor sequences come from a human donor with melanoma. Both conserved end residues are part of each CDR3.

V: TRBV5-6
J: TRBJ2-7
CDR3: CASSFMAPEQYF

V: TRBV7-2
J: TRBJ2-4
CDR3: CASSQGTGRNIQYF

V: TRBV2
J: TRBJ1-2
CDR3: CASSDRGRLTGYTF

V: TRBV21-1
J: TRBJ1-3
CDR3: CASSKEWGVLSGNTIYF

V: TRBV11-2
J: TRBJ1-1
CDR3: CASSLVLVGANTEAFF

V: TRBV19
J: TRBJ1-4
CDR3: CASSIGSGTQTGEKLFF

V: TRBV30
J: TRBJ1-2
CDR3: CAWSRDRPYGYTF

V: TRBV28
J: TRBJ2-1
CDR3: CASTTSDSSPNEQFF

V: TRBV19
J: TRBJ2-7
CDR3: CASSTHAREYEQYF

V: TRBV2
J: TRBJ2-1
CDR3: CASKGSEGWAVNEQFF